The 32 T cell receptor beta chains below come from one sample, sequenced in a study of blood T cell repertoires in COVID-19. The repertoire was sequenced with immunoSEQ multiplex PCR; TCRdb's copy has only in-frame clones and lacks some. The sample records 150,000 to 200,000 clones, around four fifths being singletons. The sample consisted of peripheral blood. These receptors came from an elderly woman with active or convalescent COVID-19.

J is TRBJ1-3 and V is TRBV27; TRBD1 agrees at 8 bases. The CDR3 is 15 amino acids. V shed 4 bases, J shed 5 bases, and the junction held 7 bases outside the gene matches. CDR1 and CDR2 (germline): MNHEY, SMNVEV (reference sequence). CDR3 loop: CASSSLDRARNTIYF. The CDR3 region has the DNA TGTGCCAGCAGTTCCCTGGACAGGGCGAGAAACACCATATATTTT.

This clone was seen only once. The rearrangement links TRBV12-3 or TRBV12-4 to TRBJ2-3, with D possibly being TRBD2 (6 bases). V was cut by 8 bases and J by 8 bases, with 11 bases left in between. CDR3 length: 11 residues. The CDR3 DNA follows: TGTGCCAGCGGAGGGACGGGTACGCAGTATTTT. It specifies CASGGTGTQYF.

The rearrangement joins TRBV18 to TRBJ1-1; possible D gene TRBD1, 6 bases. The CDR3 has 14 residues. Trimming took off 4 bases at V and 1 base at J, with 10 bases between the two ends. Germline V gene lookup returns CDR1 KGHSH and CDR2 LQKENI. Here the CDR3 DNA reads TGTGCCAGCTCACTTCGGACAGCGAACACTGAAGCTTTCTTT. Residues: CASSLRTANTEAFF.

The rearrangement links TRBV7-2 to TRBJ2-7, with 13 bases identical to TRBD2. V lost 6 bases to trimming and J lost 4 bases; unmatched junction nucleotides: 6. From germline, CDR1 is SGHTA and CDR2 FQGNSA. The CDR3 extends over 15 amino acids. The CDR3 is CASSITSGGAYEQYF. DNA for the CDR3: TGTGCCAGCAGTATAACTAGCGGGGGGGCTTACGAGCAGTACTTC.

The rearrangement joins TRBV6-5 to TRBJ2-1; 7 nucleotides line up with TRBD2. V lost 7 bases, J lost 9 bases, and 9 bases stayed unmatched. CDR3 length: 13 amino acids. Germline assignment: CDR1 MNHEY and CDR2 SVGAGI. The CDR3 DNA reads TGTGCCAGCATCCCCTGGGGGGGAGGTGAGCAGTTCTTC. It is translated as CASIPWGGGEQFF.

The V gene is TRBV19, the J gene TRBJ1-5; 12 nucleotides match TRBD1. The germline CDR1 and CDR2 sequences are LNHDA and SQIVND (reference sequence). This CDR3 is built from 13 residues. Trimming took 6 bases from V and 6 from J; bases not matched to a gene: 0. Written as DNA, the CDR3 is TGTGCCAGTAGGGGACAGGGGGCTCAGCCCCAGCATTTT. This sequence encodes CASRGQGAQPQHF.

This rearrangement joins TRBV10-1 to TRBJ2-2, with 7 bases identical to TRBD1. The CDR3 covers 16 residues. The V and J ends lost 8 bases and 1 base, in that order; junction bases with no gene match: 10. The germline V gene encodes CDR1 WNHNN and CDR2 SYGVQD (reference sequence). CDR3 in amino acids: CASPSPGQQNTGELFF. The CDR3 region has the DNA TGCGCCAGCCCGAGTCCGGGACAGCAGAACACCGGGGAGCTGTTTTTT.

The chain carries TRBV19 and TRBJ1-3; D might be TRBD1 (5 bases). The CDR3 is 15 amino acids. Between the trimmed V and J ends, which lost 9 bases and 0 bases, there was a span of 15 bases. Per the germline V gene, CDR1 is LNHDA and CDR2 is SQIVND (reference sequence). The CDR3 DNA follows: TGTGCCAGCCGGGGAGGGGACGGCTCTGGAAACACCATATATTTT. This encodes CASRGGDGSGNTIYF.

The gene calls are TRBV19 and TRBJ2-7, with 7 bases fitting TRBD1. The V gene end was trimmed by 1 base and the J gene end by 5 bases; junction bases not matched to a gene: 5. This CDR3 is built from 14 residues. The V gene's germline CDR1 is LNHDA and CDR2 SQIVND (reference sequence). The CDR3 nucleotides are TGTGCCAGTAGTATAGGGACAGGCGTCAACGAGCAGTACTTC. Translating it yields CASSIGTGVNEQYF.

Only a few counts were recorded for this clone. The chain links TRBV3-1 (or the pseudogene TRBV3-2) to TRBJ2-7; D is unresolved. Trimming stripped 1 base from V and 9 bases from J, with 7 bases between. The CDR3 has 11 amino acids. Germline V gene data show CDR1 as LGHDT and CDR2 as YNNKEL (reference sequence). The CDR3 sequence: CASSQGRGQYF. For the CDR3, the DNA is TGTGCCAGCAGCCAAGGCCGCGGGCAGTACTTC.

This clone is a singleton in its sample. The chain joins TRBV19 to TRBJ2-7; TRBD1 matches 11 bases. Germline CDR1 is LNHDA and CDR2 is SQIVND (reference sequence). This CDR3 contains 14 residues. Trimming removed 5 bases from V and 3 bases from J; junction bases left unmatched: 3. In DNA form, the CDR3 reads TGTGCCAGTAGTCGGACAGGGGGCCTCTACGAGCAGTACTTC. As protein: CASSRTGGLYEQYF.

This clone was found a few times. V and J are TRBV16 and TRBJ1-2; TRBD1 matches at 10 bases. The germline V gene encodes CDR1 KGHSY and CDR2 FQNENV. The CDR3 has 15 amino acids. Unmatched junction bases numbered 2, after V lost 0 bases and J lost 4 bases. DNA of the CDR3: TGTGCCAGCAGCCAATCCGGGACAGGGGTCTATGGCTACACCTTC. It is translated as CASSQSGTGVYGYTF. Full variable domain (missing parts from reference TRBV16 and TRBJ1-2): GEEVAQTPKHLVRGEGQKAKLYCAPIKGHSYVFWYQQVLKNEFKFLISFQNENVFDETGMPKERFSAKCLPNSPCSLEIQATKLEDSAVYFCASSQSGTGVYGYTFGSGTRLTVV.

The V gene is TRBV6-6, the J gene TRBJ2-1; 10 nucleotides line up with TRBD1. CDR1 and CDR2 (germline): MNHNY, SVGAGI (reference sequence). This CDR3 comprises 14 residues. The ends lost 5 bases at V and 5 bases at J; junction bases unmatched: 3. Here the CDR3 reads CASSGTGVDNEQFF. CDR3 sequence (DNA): TGTGCCAGCAGTGGGACAGGGGTGGACAATGAGCAGTTCTTC.

The chain uses TRBV2 and TRBJ2-4; 11 bases agree with TRBD2. There are 15 residues in the CDR3. The ends lost 6 bases at V and 8 bases at J; junction bases unmatched: 9. The germline CDR1 and CDR2 sequences are SNHLY and FYNNEI. The CDR3 sequence: CASRRLAGGSDIQYF. In DNA form, the CDR3 reads TGTGCCAGCAGGCGATTAGCGGGGGGGTCGGACATTCAGTACTTC.

The chain has TRBV5-4 and TRBJ1-1; no reliable D call. This CDR3 has 13 residues. The germline V and J ends were trimmed by 6 bases and 1 base, with 10 bases remaining between them. Germline V gene data show CDR1 as SGHNT and CDR2 as YYREEE (reference sequence). The CDR3 DNA reads TGTGCCAGCACCGTATTCGGGAACACTGAAGCTTTCTTT. Encoded protein: CASTVFGNTEAFF.

This chain joins TRBV6-5 and TRBJ1-1; the D gene is possibly TRBD1 (5 bases). Deletions cut 7 bases from V and 8 bases from J, with 14 bases between. This CDR3 comprises 12 residues. Germline CDR1 is MNHEY and CDR2 is SVGAGI. CDR3 DNA: TGTGCCAGCAAACGGCCGGGGGTAGAAGCTTTCTTT. This gives the protein CASKRPGVEAFF.

This clone was recorded only once. J is TRBJ2-6 and V is TRBV19, with 8 bases matching TRBD1. This CDR3 spans 15 amino acids. Germline loops: CDR1 LNHDA, CDR2 SQIVND (reference sequence). Trimming at V came to 7 bases and at J to 2 bases, leaving 4 bases not matched to a gene. CDR3 amino acids: CASTTGGTGANVLTF. DNA of the CDR3: TGTGCCAGTACCACAGGGGGTACTGGGGCCAACGTCCTGACTTTC.

The chain uses TRBV6-5 and TRBJ1-6; D possibly corresponds to TRBD1 (5 bases). This CDR3 comprises 15 residues. The ends were cut back, 5 bases at V and 5 bases at J, with 13 bases in the middle. Germline values: CDR1 MNHEY, CDR2 SVGAGI. The CDR3: CASSPRDQDNSPLHF. In nucleotides, the CDR3 is TGTGCCAGCAGTCCCAGGGATCAGGATAATTCACCCCTCCACTTT.

This chain's CDR3 is CASSQGDTKETQYF. As DNA, the CDR3 is TGTGCCAGCAGCCAAGGGGACACCAAAGAGACCCAGTACTTC. This sequence joins TRBV7-2 and TRBJ2-5, with a tentative D call TRBD1 (6 bases). Trimming took off 5 bases at V and 3 bases at J, with 13 bases between the two ends. Germline V gives CDR1 SGHTA, CDR2 FQGNSA. This CDR3 contains 14 residues.

This chain joins TRBV9 and TRBJ2-7; 7 bases match TRBD2. After removal of 0 bases from V and 2 bases from J, the junction contained 5 bases not matched to a gene. Germline CDR1 reads SGDLS; CDR2 reads YYNGEE. CDR3 length: 15 residues. Written as DNA, the CDR3 is TGTGCCAGCAGCGTAGGGGGGGGTACGGCCTACGAGCAGTACTTC. It specifies CASSVGGGTAYEQYF.

CDR3 protein: CASSLERVGYTF. In DNA, the CDR3 is TGTGCCAGCAGCTTAGAACGGGTTGGCTACACCTTC. J is TRBJ1-2 and V is TRBV11-2; D not certain. Per germline, CDR1 SGHAT and CDR2 FQNNGV. V dropped 0 bases and J dropped 7 bases, with 6 bases sitting between them. This CDR3 region has 12 residues.

V usage is TRBV10-3 and J usage is TRBJ2-7; possible D gene TRBD2, 6 bases. CDR1 is ENHRY and CDR2 is SYGVKD in the germline V gene. This CDR3 region has 14 residues. V was shortened by 9 bases and J by 1 base, with 16 bases between the two germline ends. The CDR3 DNA sequence: TGTGCCATTGGGGGTGCTAGCGATTCCTACGAGCAGTACTTC. Protein product: CAIGGASDSYEQYF.

V and J are TRBV15 and TRBJ2-5; TRBD2 is a possible D gene (6 bases). The germline gives CDR1 LNHNV, CDR2 YYDKDF (reference sequence). The CDR3 has 15 amino acids. The ends were cut back, 3 bases at V and 4 bases at J, with 15 bases in the middle. The CDR3 nucleotides read TGTGCCACCAGCAGGGGGGGTGGGGAAAGAGAGACCCAGTACTTC. Protein sequence: CATSRGGGERETQYF.

The genes are TRBV6-5 and TRBJ2-7, with D possibly matching TRBD1 (5 bases). Germline V lookup: CDR1 MNHEY, CDR2 SVGAGI. The CDR3 runs to 14 residues. Trimming removed 6 bases at V and 0 bases at J, with 12 bases between. The CDR3 region has the DNA TGTGCCAGCAGGAGGACAAGTCTCTCCTACGAGCAGTACTTC. Its protein is CASRRTSLSYEQYF.

The chain is built from TRBV6-2 or TRBV6-3 and TRBJ1-5; TRBD1 agrees at 9 bases. V shed 6 bases and J 2 bases; nucleotides not matched to a gene: 14. Looked up from germline, CDR1 is MNHEY and CDR2 is SVGEGT. CDR3 size: 18 residues. CDR3 residues: CASSSKTGTGSGNQPQHF. The CDR3, as DNA: TGTGCCAGCAGCTCAAAGACCGGGACAGGGTCGGGCAATCAGCCCCAGCATTTT.

The chain uses TRBV7-9 and TRBJ1-5, with 10 positions matching TRBD1. This CDR3 comprises 16 residues. Germline assignment: CDR1 SEHNR and CDR2 FQNEAQ (reference sequence). The V gene end was trimmed by 3 bases and the J gene end by 5 bases; junction bases not matched to a gene: 7. The CDR3 spells CASSFFSGTGDQPQHF. CDR3 coding DNA: TGTGCCAGCAGCTTCTTCTCCGGGACAGGGGATCAGCCCCAGCATTTT.

The chain couples TRBV7-2 to TRBJ1-1; 8 bases fit TRBD1. V lost 4 bases and J lost 2; bases outside the gene matches: 9. Germline V gene sequence: CDR1 SGHTA, CDR2 FQGNSA. The CDR3 covers 16 residues. CDR3 sequence reads: CASSSRGQGTNTEAFF. DNA of the CDR3: TGTGCCAGCAGCTCCAGAGGACAGGGAACTAACACTGAAGCTTTCTTT.

The chain has TRBV11-2 and TRBJ1-2; 8 nucleotides match TRBD1. Germline-derived CDR1 and CDR2 are SGHAT and FQNNGV. J lost 5 bases, V lost 6 bases, and 8 bases had no gene match. The CDR3 runs to 14 residues. CDR3 loop: CASRDTGGGYGYTF. The CDR3 bases are TGTGCCAGCAGGGATACAGGGGGAGGTTATGGCTACACCTTC.

V usage is TRBV4-1 and J usage is TRBJ1-3, with D hard to call. The CDR3 covers 15 residues. V was shortened by 1 base and J by 4 bases, with 11 bases between the two germline ends. Per germline, CDR1 MGHRA and CDR2 YSYEKL. The CDR3 loop reads CASSQATGYGNTIYF. CDR3 bases: TGCGCCAGCAGCCAAGCAACGGGTTACGGAAACACCATATATTTT.

The chain carries TRBV6-5 and TRBJ1-4; D might be TRBD1 (5 bases). The V end lost 4 bases, the J end lost 4 bases, and 13 bases lay between the germline ends. This CDR3 has 15 amino acids. The germline V gene has CDR1 MNHEY and CDR2 SVGAGI. CDR3 residues: CASSSEEGYNEKLFF. DNA of the CDR3: TGTGCCAGCAGTTCCGAGGAGGGGTATAATGAAAAACTGTTTTTT.

The rearrangement joins TRBV28 to TRBJ2-6; D perhaps matches TRBD1 (6 bases). The ends were cut back, 2 bases at V and 3 bases at J, with 8 bases in the middle. The germline V gene has CDR1 MDHEN and CDR2 SYDVKM. This CDR3 contains 15 residues. The CDR3 loop is CASSLLGGGANVLTF. The CDR3 DNA reads as TGTGCCAGCAGTTTACTAGGGGGTGGGGCCAACGTCCTGACTTTC.

The chain links TRBV29-1 to TRBJ1-2; the match to TRBD1 covers 10 bases. The junction had 12 bases not matched to a gene; V was cut back by 5 bases and J by 3 bases. In germline, CDR1 is SQVTM, CDR2 ANQGSEA. This CDR3 is 16 amino acids long. In DNA, the CDR3 is TGCAGCGTTCGCGGTGTCGGGACAGGGGAGTACTATGGCTACACCTTC. Translated: CSVRGVGTGEYYGYTF. Looking up the rest from reference TRBV29-1 and TRBJ1-2 gives the full variable domain: SAVISQKPSRDICQRGTSLTIQCQVDSQVTMMFWYRQQPGQSLTLIATANQGSEATYESGFVIDKFPISRPNLTFSTLTVSNMSPEDSSIYLCSVRGVGTGEYYGYTFGSGTRLTVV.